This is a list of T cell receptor beta chains from one sample in a study of blood T cell repertoires in COVID-19. Sequencing used immunoSEQ multiplex PCR; TCRdb keeps in-frame clones, though not all of them. Of fewer than 350,000 clones detected, approximately 86% appear once; the ten largest clones hold 10% to 15%. Sequences were obtained from peripheral blood. Every receptor here comes from a woman in her seventies with COVID-19, enrolled during active disease. Each CDR3 is given with its conserved first and last residue. The order of the fields is J gene, V gene, CDR3 protein.

TRBJ1-5 | TRBV10-3 | CAISTGSNQPQHF
TRBJ2-1 | TRBV9 | CASSVDEGYYNEQFF
TRBJ2-7 | TRBV6-5 | CASSHLGLAGDEQYF
TRBJ1-1 | TRBV4-3 | CASSQEWDSGTEAFF
TRBJ2-7 | TRBV9 | CASSVESFVDEQYF
TRBJ1-1 | TRBV12-5 | CASGLVVGGMNTEAFF
TRBJ1-1 | TRBV3-1/TRBV3-2 | CASSPISGQGGTEAFF
TRBJ1-1 | TRBV7-2 | CASSLLTNPEAFF
TRBJ1-4 | TRBV7-9 | CASSARTGGEDEKLFF
TRBJ2-2 | TRBV28 | CASSFLRLAGGSGELFF
TRBJ1-5 | TRBV3-1/TRBV3-2 | CASTSNRVPSNQPQHF
TRBJ1-3 | TRBV7-9 | CASSFGEGFSGNTIYF
TRBJ1-2 | TRBV5-1 | CASSLEWDRGRLYGYTF
TRBJ1-1 | TRBV9 | CASSPQGANTEAFF
TRBJ1-2 | TRBV5-1 | CASSLGGGVYGYTF
TRBJ2-3 | TRBV6-2/TRBV6-3 | CASSTQFQAGDTQYF
TRBJ1-6 | TRBV7-2 | CASSQFNSPLHF
TRBJ1-6 | TRBV6-2/TRBV6-3 | CASSRDRHSPLHF
TRBJ2-5 | TRBV30 | CAWSPLDRGWETQYF
TRBJ1-3 | TRBV5-1 | CASSSSGLNGNTIYF
TRBJ2-5 | TRBV4-1 | CASSQGERGGETQYF
TRBJ2-3 | TRBV7-2 | CASRSGGRTDTQYF